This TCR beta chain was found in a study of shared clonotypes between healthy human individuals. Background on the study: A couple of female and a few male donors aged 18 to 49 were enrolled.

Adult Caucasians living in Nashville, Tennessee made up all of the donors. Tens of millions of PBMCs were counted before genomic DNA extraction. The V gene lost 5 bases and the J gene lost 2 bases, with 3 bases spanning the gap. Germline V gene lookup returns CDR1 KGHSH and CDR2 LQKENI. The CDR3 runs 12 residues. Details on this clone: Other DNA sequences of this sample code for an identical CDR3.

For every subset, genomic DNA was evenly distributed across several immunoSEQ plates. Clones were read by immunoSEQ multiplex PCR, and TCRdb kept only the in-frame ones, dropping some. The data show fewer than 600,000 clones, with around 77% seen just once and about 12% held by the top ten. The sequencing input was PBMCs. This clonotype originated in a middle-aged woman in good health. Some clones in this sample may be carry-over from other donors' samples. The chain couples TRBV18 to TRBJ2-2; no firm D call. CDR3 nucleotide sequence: TGTGCCAGCTCAACTAACACCGGGGAGCTGTTTTTT. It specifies CASSTNTGELFF.